Here is one T cell receptor beta chain with its context. V lost 11 bases and J lost 0, with 13 bases in between. In germline, CDR1 is MDHEN, CDR2 SYDVKM. The CDR3 has 14 amino acids. Sequencing used immunoSEQ multiplex PCR; TCRdb keeps in-frame clones, though not all of them. The repertoire holds 150,000 or so clones, with approximately 79% as singletons. The sample comes from a study of blood T cell repertoires in COVID-19. The TCR originated in an elderly woman with acute or convalescent COVID-19. The chain has TRBV28 and TRBJ1-4; D not resolved. Specimen: peripheral blood. The CDR3 sequence: CASEGAATNEKLFF. The CDR3 bases are TGTGCCTCCGAAGGAGCCGCAACTAATGAAAAACTGTTTTTT.